This TCR beta chain was captured by sequencing in a study of blood T cell repertoires in COVID-19. Study summary: COVID-19 samples collected from the United States, Italy and Spain covered acute and convalescent phases. PBMCs, B-cell-depleted T cells, or T cells were the source of the cDNA or gDNA that made up the material.

Germline CDR1 is MNHNS and CDR2 is SASEGT. CDR3 length equals 13 residues. Trimming stripped 1 base from V and 3 bases from J, with 6 bases between. In the authors' methods: By means of reference gene primer amplification, nucleated cell counts were estimated. The repertoire was sequenced with immunoSEQ multiplex PCR; TCRdb's copy has only in-frame clones and lacks some. V, J and clone size reflect that table, while D and trimming were determined from the DNA. The sample shows about 100,000 clones, 60% to 80% of them seen only once. The sequenced material came from peripheral blood. V is TRBV6-1 and J is TRBJ1-1; D possibly corresponds to TRBD1 (5 bases). The sequence was collected from a man aged 55-75 years with active or convalescent COVID-19. CDR3 sequence reads: CASSEGQYTEAFF. The CDR3 DNA reads TGTGCCAGCAGTGAAGGACAGTACACTGAAGCTTTCTTT.